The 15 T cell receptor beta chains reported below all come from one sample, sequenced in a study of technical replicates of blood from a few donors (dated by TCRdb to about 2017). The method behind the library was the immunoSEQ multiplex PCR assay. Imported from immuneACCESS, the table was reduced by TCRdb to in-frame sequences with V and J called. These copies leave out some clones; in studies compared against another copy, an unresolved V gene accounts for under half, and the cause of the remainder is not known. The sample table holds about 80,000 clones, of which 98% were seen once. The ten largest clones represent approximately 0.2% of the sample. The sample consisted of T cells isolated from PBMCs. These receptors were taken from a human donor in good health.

As DNA, the CDR3 is TGTGCCAGCAGCGGACAGGGGGGCACCTACAATGAGCAGTTCTTC. Translation: CASSGQGGTYNEQFF. The V gene is TRBV9, the J gene TRBJ2-1; 9 bases align to TRBD1. V lost 3 bases, J lost 2 bases, and 3 bases stayed unmatched. This CDR3 spans 15 amino acids. Germline V lookup: CDR1 SGDLS, CDR2 YYNGEE.

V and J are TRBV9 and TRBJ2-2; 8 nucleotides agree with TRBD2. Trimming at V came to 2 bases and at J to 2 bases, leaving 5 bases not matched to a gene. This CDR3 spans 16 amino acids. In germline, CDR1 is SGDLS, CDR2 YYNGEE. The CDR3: CASSVTAGANTGELFF. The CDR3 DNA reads TGTGCCAGCAGCGTTACAGCGGGAGCCAACACCGGGGAGCTGTTTTTT.

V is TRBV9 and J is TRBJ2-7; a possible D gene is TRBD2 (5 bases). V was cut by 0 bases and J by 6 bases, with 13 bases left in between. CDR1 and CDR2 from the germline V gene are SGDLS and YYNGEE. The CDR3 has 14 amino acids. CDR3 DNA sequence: TGTGCCAGCAGCGTAGGAGGGCATCCTTCCGAGCAGTACTTC. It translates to CASSVGGHPSEQYF.

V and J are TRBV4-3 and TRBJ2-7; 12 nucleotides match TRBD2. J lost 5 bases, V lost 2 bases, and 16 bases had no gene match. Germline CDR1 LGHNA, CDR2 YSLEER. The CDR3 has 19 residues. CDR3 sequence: CASSQLPTGLAGKSDEQYF. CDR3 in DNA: TGCGCCAGCAGCCAACTGCCGACAGGACTAGCGGGAAAGTCCGACGAGCAGTACTTC.

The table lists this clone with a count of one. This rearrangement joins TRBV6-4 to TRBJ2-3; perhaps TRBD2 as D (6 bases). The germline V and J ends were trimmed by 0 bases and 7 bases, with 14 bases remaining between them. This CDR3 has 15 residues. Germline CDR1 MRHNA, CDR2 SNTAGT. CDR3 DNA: TGTGCCAGCAGTGACTCTACCCTAGGAGGGCATACGCAGTATTTT. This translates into CASSDSTLGGHTQYF.

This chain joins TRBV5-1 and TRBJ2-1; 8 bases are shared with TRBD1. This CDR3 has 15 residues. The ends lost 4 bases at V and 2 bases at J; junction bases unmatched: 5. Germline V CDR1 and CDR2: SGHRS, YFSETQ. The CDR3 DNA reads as TGCGCCAGCAGCAAAGGACAGGGAGCCTACAATGAGCAGTTCTTC. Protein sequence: CASSKGQGAYNEQFF.

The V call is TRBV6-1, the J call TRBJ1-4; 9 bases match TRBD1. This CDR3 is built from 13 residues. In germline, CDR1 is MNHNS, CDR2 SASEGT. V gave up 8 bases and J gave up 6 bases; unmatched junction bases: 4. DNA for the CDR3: TGTGCCAGCGGGGACAGGGACGATGAAAAACTGTTTTTT. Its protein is CASGDRDDEKLFF.

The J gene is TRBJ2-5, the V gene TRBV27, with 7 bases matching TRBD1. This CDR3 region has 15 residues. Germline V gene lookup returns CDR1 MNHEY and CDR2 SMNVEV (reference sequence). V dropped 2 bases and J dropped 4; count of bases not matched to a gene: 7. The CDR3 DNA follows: TGTGCCAGCAGTTTAGTCAGGGGGATCGGAGAGACCCAGTACTTC. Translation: CASSLVRGIGETQYF.

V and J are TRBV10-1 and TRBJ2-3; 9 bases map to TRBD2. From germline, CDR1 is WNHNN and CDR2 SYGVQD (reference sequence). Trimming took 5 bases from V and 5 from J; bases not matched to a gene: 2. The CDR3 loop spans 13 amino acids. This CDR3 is CASSPSGVDTQYF. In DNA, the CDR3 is TGCGCCAGCAGTCCTAGCGGGGTAGATACGCAGTATTTT.

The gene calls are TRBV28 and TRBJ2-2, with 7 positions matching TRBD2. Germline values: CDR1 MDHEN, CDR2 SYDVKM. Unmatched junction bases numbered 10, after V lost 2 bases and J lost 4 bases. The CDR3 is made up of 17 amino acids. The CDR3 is CASSLIMGGPSTGELFF. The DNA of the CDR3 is TGTGCCAGCAGTTTAATTATGGGAGGGCCGAGCACCGGGGAGCTGTTTTTT. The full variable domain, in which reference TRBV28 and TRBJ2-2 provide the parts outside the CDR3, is DVKVTQSSRYLVKRTGEKVFLECVQDMDHENMFWYRQDPGLGLRLIYFSYDVKMKEKGDIPEGYSVSREKKERFSLILESASTNQTSMYLCASSLIMGGPSTGELFFGEGSRLTVL.

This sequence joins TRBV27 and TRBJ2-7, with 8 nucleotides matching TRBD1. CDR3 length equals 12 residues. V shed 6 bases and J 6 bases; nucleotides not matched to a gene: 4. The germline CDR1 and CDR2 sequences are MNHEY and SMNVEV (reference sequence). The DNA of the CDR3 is TGTGCCAGCAGGACAGGGGTAGGCGAGCAGTACTTC. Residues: CASRTGVGEQYF.

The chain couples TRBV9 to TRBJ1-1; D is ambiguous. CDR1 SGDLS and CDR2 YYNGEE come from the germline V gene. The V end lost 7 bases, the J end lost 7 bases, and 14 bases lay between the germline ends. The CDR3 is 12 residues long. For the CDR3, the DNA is TGTGCCAGCGGTGGCGGGCAGGATGAAGCTTTCTTT. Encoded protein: CASGGGQDEAFF.

The CDR3 reads CASSPPRGTEAFF. DNA for the CDR3: TGTGCCAGCAGCCCCCCACGCGGCACTGAAGCTTTCTTT. The gene calls are TRBV9 and TRBJ1-1; no reliable D call. The CDR3 sequence is 13 residues long. V lost 4 bases and J lost 4, with 11 bases in between. The germline V gene has CDR1 SGDLS and CDR2 YYNGEE.

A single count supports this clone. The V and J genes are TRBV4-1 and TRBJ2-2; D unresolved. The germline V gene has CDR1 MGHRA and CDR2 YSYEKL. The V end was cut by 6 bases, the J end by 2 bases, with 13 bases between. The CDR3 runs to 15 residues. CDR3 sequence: CASSHSLGNTGELFF. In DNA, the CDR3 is TGCGCCAGCAGTCACAGTTTGGGTAACACCGGGGAGCTGTTTTTT.

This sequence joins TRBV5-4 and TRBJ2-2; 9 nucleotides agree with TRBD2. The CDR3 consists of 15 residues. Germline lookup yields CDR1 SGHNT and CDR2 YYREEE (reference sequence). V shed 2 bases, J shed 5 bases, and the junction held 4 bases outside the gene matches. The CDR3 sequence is CASSFGTSRTGELFF. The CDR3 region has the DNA TGTGCCAGCAGCTTCGGGACTAGCCGAACCGGGGAGCTGTTTTTT.